This T cell receptor beta chain stems from a study of blood T cell repertoires in COVID-19. Study context: The study drew acute and convalescent COVID-19 samples from the United States, Italy and Spain. In each case, the material was cDNA or gDNA derived from T cells, B-cell-depleted T cells, or PBMCs.

In the original analysis: Nucleated cell number was recorded as an estimate derived from reference gene primer amplification. Only in-frame clones appear in the TCRdb table, and some are missing; sequencing was by immunoSEQ multiplex PCR. D and trimming come from the DNA, and the V and J calls and clone size come from that table. The data hold roughly 40,000 clones, with around 83% observed a single time. Sequenced: peripheral blood. This clonotype originated in a human donor with acute or convalescent COVID-19. The donor label of this sample is uncertain.

In DNA, the CDR3 is TGTGCCAGCTCACCTGGACAGGGGGTAGGCTACACCTTC. Protein: CASSPGQGVGYTF. This sequence joins TRBV18 and TRBJ1-2; 10 positions match TRBD1. V shed 3 bases and J 8 bases; nucleotides not matched to a gene: 3. Per germline, CDR1 KGHSH and CDR2 LQKENI. This CDR3 spans 13 amino acids.